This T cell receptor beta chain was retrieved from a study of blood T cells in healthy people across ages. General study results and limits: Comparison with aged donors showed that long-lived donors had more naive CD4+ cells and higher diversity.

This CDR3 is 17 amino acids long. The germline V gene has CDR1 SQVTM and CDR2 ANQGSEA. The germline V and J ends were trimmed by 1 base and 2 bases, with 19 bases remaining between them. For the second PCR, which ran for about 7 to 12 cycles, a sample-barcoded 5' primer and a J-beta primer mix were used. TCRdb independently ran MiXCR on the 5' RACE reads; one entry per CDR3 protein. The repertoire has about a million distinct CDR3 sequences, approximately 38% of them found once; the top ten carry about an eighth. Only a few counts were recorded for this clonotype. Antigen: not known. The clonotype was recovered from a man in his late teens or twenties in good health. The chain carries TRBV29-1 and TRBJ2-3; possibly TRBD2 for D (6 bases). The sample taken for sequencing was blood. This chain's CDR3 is CSVEGVRGETVTDTQYF. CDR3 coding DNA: TGCAGCGTTGAAGGGGTGCGGGGCGAGACTGTCACAGATACGCAGTATTTT.